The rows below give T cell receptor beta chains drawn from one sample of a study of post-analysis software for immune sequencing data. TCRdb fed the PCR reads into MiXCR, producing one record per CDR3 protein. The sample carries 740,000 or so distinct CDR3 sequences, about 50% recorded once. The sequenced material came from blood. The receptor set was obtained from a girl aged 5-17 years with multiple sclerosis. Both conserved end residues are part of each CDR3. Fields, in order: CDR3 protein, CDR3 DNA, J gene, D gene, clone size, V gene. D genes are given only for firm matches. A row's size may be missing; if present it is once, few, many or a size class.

CDR3aa: CASSSSGTGTTEAFF
CDR3nt: TGTGCCAGCAGTTCCTCCGGGACAGGAACCACTGAAGCTTTCTTT
j_gene: TRBJ1-1
d_gene: TRBD1
abundance: few
v_gene: TRBV11-2

CDR3aa: CASSRGGARDTEAFF
CDR3nt: TGTGCCAGCAGCCGGGGGGGGGCTCGGGACACTGAAGCTTTCTTT
j_gene: TRBJ1-1
d_gene: .
abundance: .
v_gene: TRBV6-5

CDR3aa: CASSLVKTGTVTDTQYF
CDR3nt: TGTGCCAGCAGCTTAGTTAAAACGGGAACAGTCACAGATACGCAGTATTTT
j_gene: TRBJ2-3
d_gene: .
abundance: .
v_gene: TRBV7-9

CDR3aa: CSAKVAGLAVYEQYF
CDR3nt: TGCAGTGCCAAAGTGGCAGGACTAGCTGTCTACGAGCAGTACTTC
j_gene: TRBJ2-7
d_gene: TRBD2
abundance: .
v_gene: TRBV20-1

CDR3aa: CASSRGQGTEQYF
CDR3nt: TGCGCCAGCAGCAGGGGACAGGGAACCGAGCAGTACTTC
j_gene: TRBJ2-7
d_gene: TRBD1
abundance: few
v_gene: TRBV5-1

CDR3aa: CSGSREGYGYTF
CDR3nt: TGCAGCGGATCTCGGGAGGGCTATGGCTACACCTTC
j_gene: TRBJ1-2
d_gene: .
abundance: few
v_gene: TRBV29-1

CDR3aa: CASSVEGTAYYEQYF
CDR3nt: TGTGCCAGCAGCGTAGAAGGGACGGCCTACTACGAGCAGTACTTC
j_gene: TRBJ2-7
d_gene: .
abundance: .
v_gene: TRBV9

CDR3aa: CSVEEGGVRSNEQFF
CDR3nt: TGCAGCGTTGAAGAGGGCGGGGTCCGTTCCAATGAGCAGTTCTTC
j_gene: TRBJ2-1
d_gene: .
abundance: .
v_gene: TRBV29-1

CDR3aa: CASNPGGGTSKNIQYF
CDR3nt: TGTGCCAGCAACCCAGGTGGGGGGACGAGCAAAAACATTCAGTACTTC
j_gene: TRBJ2-4
d_gene: .
abundance: few
v_gene: TRBV28

CDR3aa: CASMARTYEQYF
CDR3nt: TGTGCCAGCATGGCGAGAACCTACGAGCAGTACTTC
j_gene: TRBJ2-7
d_gene: .
abundance: few
v_gene: TRBV6-5

CDR3aa: CASSFVGKYEQYF
CDR3nt: TGCGCCAGCAGCTTCGTGGGAAAATACGAGCAGTACTTC
j_gene: TRBJ2-7
d_gene: .
abundance: .
v_gene: TRBV5-1

CDR3aa: CSAKSGQGKNGAHEQYF
CDR3nt: TGCAGCGCGAAATCAGGACAGGGGAAAAACGGAGCTCACGAGCAGTACTTC
j_gene: TRBJ2-7
d_gene: TRBD1
abundance: .
v_gene: TRBV29-1

CDR3aa: CASSKGAISSGPTDTQYF
CDR3nt: TGTGCCAGCAGCAAAGGGGCTATTTCCTCCGGTCCCACAGATACGCAGTATTTT
j_gene: TRBJ2-3
d_gene: .
abundance: few
v_gene: TRBV21-1

CDR3aa: CASSPQTVGHPQHF
CDR3nt: TGTGCCAGCAGCCCCCAGACAGTTGGGCATCCCCAGCATTTT
j_gene: TRBJ1-5
d_gene: .
abundance: .
v_gene: TRBV9

CDR3aa: CASSLSRLAGGTDTQYF
CDR3nt: TGTGCCAGCAGTTTATCGAGGCTAGCGGGAGGAACAGATACGCAGTATTTT
j_gene: TRBJ2-3
d_gene: TRBD2
abundance: .
v_gene: TRBV27

CDR3aa: CASSLTSTGTFF
CDR3nt: TGTGCCAGCAGTTTAACCTCGACAGGGACGTTCTTC
j_gene: TRBJ2-1
d_gene: TRBD1
abundance: many
v_gene: TRBV12-3/TRBV12-4

CDR3aa: CASSLRVGGRETQYF
CDR3nt: TGTGCCAGCAGCTTAAGGGTTGGAGGGCGGGAGACCCAGTACTTC
j_gene: TRBJ2-5
d_gene: .
abundance: many
v_gene: TRBV7-9

CDR3aa: CASSLDNNRGWSETQYF
CDR3nt: TGTGCCAGCAGCTTAGACAATAACAGGGGGTGGTCGGAGACCCAGTACTTC
j_gene: TRBJ2-5
d_gene: TRBD1
abundance: few
v_gene: TRBV7-2

CDR3aa: CAIRGTERETQYF
CDR3nt: TGTGCCATCAGGGGGACAGAGAGAGAGACCCAGTACTTC
j_gene: TRBJ2-5
d_gene: TRBD1
abundance: few
v_gene: TRBV10-3

CDR3aa: CASSYPGLPLFGDTQYF
CDR3nt: TGTGCCAGCAGCTACCCCGGACTACCCCTTTTTGGAGATACGCAGTATTTT
j_gene: TRBJ2-3
d_gene: .
abundance: .
v_gene: TRBV6-2/TRBV6-3

CDR3aa: CASSSPRSGGTGANVLTF
CDR3nt: TGTGCCAGCAGCTCGCCCAGATCTGGGGGTACTGGGGCCAACGTCCTGACTTTC
j_gene: TRBJ2-6
d_gene: .
abundance: .
v_gene: TRBV11-1

CDR3aa: CASSQAAGPTYEQYF
CDR3nt: TGCGCCAGCAGCCAAGCAGCAGGGCCGACCTACGAGCAGTACTTC
j_gene: TRBJ2-7
d_gene: .
abundance: few
v_gene: TRBV4-1

CDR3aa: CASSEDGRVNIQYF
CDR3nt: TGTGCCAGCAGTGAGGACGGGAGGGTAAACATTCAGTACTTC
j_gene: TRBJ2-4
d_gene: TRBD2
abundance: few
v_gene: TRBV2

CDR3aa: CASSLGVKDTQYF
CDR3nt: TGCGCCAGCAGCTTGGGCGTTAAAGATACGCAGTATTTT
j_gene: TRBJ2-3
d_gene: .
abundance: .
v_gene: TRBV5-1

CDR3aa: CASSGHSLGYTF
CDR3nt: TGTGCCAGCAGCGGACATTCCTTAGGCTACACCTTC
j_gene: TRBJ1-2
d_gene: .
abundance: .
v_gene: TRBV2

CDR3aa: CASSKLESHSPLHF
CDR3nt: TGTGCCAGCAGCAAACTAGAGAGCCATTCACCCCTCCACTTT
j_gene: TRBJ1-6
d_gene: .
abundance: .
v_gene: TRBV7-2

CDR3aa: CASSHPRGTQYF
CDR3nt: TGCGCCAGCAGCCACCCTAGGGGTACGCAGTATTTT
j_gene: TRBJ2-3
d_gene: .
abundance: few
v_gene: TRBV4-1

CDR3aa: CASSARTSGRDEQFF
CDR3nt: TGTGCCAGCAGCGCCCGGACTAGCGGGAGGGATGAGCAGTTCTTC
j_gene: TRBJ2-1
d_gene: TRBD2
abundance: .
v_gene: TRBV9

CDR3aa: CSVAGFAEAFF
CDR3nt: TGCAGCGTTGCTGGATTCGCTGAAGCTTTCTTT
j_gene: TRBJ1-1
d_gene: .
abundance: once
v_gene: TRBV29-1

CDR3aa: CASLPGWGAGEQYF
CDR3nt: TGTGCCAGCCTCCCTGGTTGGGGGGCCGGCGAGCAGTACTTC
j_gene: TRBJ2-7
d_gene: .
abundance: .
v_gene: TRBV27

CDR3aa: CASSLIPGQPSTYEQYF
CDR3nt: TGTGCCAGCAGCTTAATACCGGGACAGCCTAGCACCTACGAGCAGTACTTC
j_gene: TRBJ2-7
d_gene: TRBD1
abundance: .
v_gene: TRBV7-9

CDR3aa: CASSYPPPGLSSYEQYF
CDR3nt: TGTGCCAGCAGCTATCCCCCCCCAGGCCTTAGCTCCTACGAGCAGTACTTC
j_gene: TRBJ2-7
d_gene: .
abundance: .
v_gene: TRBV7-2

CDR3aa: CASSLISGGPQFF
CDR3nt: TGTGCCAGCAGTTTAATAAGCGGGGGCCCGCAGTTCTTC
j_gene: TRBJ2-1
d_gene: TRBD2
abundance: few
v_gene: TRBV12-3/TRBV12-4